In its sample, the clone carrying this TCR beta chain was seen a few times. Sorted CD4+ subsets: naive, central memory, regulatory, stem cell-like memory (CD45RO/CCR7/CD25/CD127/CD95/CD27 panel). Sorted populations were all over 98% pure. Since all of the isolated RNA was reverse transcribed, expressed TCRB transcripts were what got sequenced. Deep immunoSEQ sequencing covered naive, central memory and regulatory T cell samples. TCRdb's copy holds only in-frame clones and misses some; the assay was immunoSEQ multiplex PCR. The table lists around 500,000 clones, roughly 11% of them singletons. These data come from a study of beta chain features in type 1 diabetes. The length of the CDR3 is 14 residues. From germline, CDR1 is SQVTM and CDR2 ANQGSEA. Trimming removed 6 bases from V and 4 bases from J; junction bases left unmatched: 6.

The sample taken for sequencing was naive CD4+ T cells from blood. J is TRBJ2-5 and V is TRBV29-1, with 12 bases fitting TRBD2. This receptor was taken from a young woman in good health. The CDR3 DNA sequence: TGCAGCGTCGGAAAGGGACTAGCGGGAGAGACCCAGTACTTC. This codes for CSVGKGLAGETQYF.